This paragraph reports one T cell receptor beta chain. This specimen belongs to a study of graft-versus-host responses after intestinal transplantation. Study information: Uniformly, recipients were administered anti-thymocyte globulin induction with subsequent tacrolimus and steroids for roughly three years.

Germline V gives CDR1 SNHLY, CDR2 FYNNEI. The CDR3 is 13 residues long. The V and J ends lost 6 bases and 3 bases, in that order; junction bases with no gene match: 4. Clones were read by immunoSEQ multiplex PCR, and TCRdb kept only the in-frame ones, dropping some. The repertoire includes roughly 7,300 clones, roughly 80% of them detected once, and about an eighth sits in the top ten. The graft tissue was processed, and this released both intraepithelial and lamina propria lymphocytes. This rearrangement joins TRBV2 to TRBJ1-1, with 7 nucleotides matching TRBD1. The specimen comprised ileum tissue, sampled roughly 230 days after intestinal transplant. The TCR was taken from a human patient who received an intestinal transplant, so some T cells may come from the graft donor. CDR3 in DNA: TGTGCCAGCAGCAAAACAGGGGACACTGAAGCTTTCTTT. Protein: CASSKTGDTEAFF.